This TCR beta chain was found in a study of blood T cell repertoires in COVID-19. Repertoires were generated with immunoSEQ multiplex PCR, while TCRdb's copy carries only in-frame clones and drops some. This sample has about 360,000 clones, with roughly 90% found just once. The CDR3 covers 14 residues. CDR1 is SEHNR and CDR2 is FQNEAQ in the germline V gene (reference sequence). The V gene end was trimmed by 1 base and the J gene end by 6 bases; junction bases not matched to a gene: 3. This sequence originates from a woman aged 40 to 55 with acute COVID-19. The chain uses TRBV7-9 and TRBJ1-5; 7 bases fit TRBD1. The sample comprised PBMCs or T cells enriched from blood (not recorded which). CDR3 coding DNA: TGTGCCAGCAGCTTAGGAGGGGGCAGTCAGCCCCAGCATTTT. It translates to CASSLGGGSQPQHF.